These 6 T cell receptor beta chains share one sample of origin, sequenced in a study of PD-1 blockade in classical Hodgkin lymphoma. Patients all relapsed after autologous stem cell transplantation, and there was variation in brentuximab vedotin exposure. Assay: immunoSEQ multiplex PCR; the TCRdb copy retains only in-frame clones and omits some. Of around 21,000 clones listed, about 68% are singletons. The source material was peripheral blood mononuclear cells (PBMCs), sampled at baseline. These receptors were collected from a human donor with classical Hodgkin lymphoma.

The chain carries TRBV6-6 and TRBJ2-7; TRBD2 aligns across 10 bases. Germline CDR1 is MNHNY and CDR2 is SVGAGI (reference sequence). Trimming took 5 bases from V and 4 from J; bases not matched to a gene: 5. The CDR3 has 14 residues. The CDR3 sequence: CASSSWTSGYEQYF. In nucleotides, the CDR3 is TGTGCCAGCAGTAGTTGGACTAGCGGATACGAGCAGTACTTC.

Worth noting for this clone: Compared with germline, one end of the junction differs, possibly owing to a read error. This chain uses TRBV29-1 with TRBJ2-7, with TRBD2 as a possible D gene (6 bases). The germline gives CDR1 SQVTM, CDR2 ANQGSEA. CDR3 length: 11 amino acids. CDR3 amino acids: CSVELYLREIF. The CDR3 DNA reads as TGCAGCGTTGAACTTTATCTCCGGGAGATCTTC.

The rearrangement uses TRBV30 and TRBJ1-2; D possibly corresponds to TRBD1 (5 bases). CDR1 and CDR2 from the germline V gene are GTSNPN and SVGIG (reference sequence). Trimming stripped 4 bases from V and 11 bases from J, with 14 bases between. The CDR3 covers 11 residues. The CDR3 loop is CAWTTGGEYTF. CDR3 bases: TGTGCCTGGACCACTGGGGGGGAATACACCTTC. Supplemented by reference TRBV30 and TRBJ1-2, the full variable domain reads SQTIHQWPATLVQPVGSPLSLECTVEGTSNPNLYWYRQAAGRGLQLLFYSVGIGQISSEVPQNLSASRPQDRQFILSSKKLLLSDSGFYLCAWTTGGEYTFGSGTRLTVV.

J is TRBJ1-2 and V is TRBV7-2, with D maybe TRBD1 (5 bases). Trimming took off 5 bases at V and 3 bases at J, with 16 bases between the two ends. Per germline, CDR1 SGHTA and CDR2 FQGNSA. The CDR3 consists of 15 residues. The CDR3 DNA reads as TGTGCCAGCAGCCTATCCCCAGGGCCCTACTATGGCTACACCTTC. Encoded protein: CASSLSPGPYYGYTF.

The CDR3 reads CASSVRYYGEQFF. DNA for the CDR3: TGTGCCAGCAGCGTACGTTATTACGGTGAGCAGTTCTTC. The J gene is TRBJ2-1, the V gene TRBV9; D remains unclear. Germline CDR1 and CDR2: SGDLS and YYNGEE. With 1 base removed from V and 9 bases from J, the gap between germline ends came to 11 bases. The CDR3 extends over 13 amino acids.

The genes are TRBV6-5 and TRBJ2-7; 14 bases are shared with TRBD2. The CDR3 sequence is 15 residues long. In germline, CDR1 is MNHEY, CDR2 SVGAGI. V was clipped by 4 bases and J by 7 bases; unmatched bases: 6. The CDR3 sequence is CASSFGRLAGGEQYF. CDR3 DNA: TGTGCCAGCAGTTTCGGGCGACTAGCGGGGGGGGAGCAGTACTTC.